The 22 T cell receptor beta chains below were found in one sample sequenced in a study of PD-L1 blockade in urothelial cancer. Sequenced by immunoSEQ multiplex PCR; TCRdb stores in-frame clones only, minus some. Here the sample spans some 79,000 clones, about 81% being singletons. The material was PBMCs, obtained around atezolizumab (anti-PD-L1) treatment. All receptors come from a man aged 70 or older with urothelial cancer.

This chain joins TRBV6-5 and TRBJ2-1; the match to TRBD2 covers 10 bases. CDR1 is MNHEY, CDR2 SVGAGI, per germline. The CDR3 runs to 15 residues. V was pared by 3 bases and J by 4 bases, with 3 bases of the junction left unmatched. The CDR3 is CASSYIAGGYNEQFF. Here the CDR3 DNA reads TGTGCCAGCAGTTATATAGCGGGGGGTTACAATGAGCAGTTCTTC.

CDR3 amino acids: CASSPRQGNTEAFF. The CDR3 DNA reads as TGTGCCAGCAGCCCGCGGCAGGGGAACACTGAAGCTTTCTTT. The chain has TRBV7-9 and TRBJ1-1; weak D call: TRBD1 (5 bases). The length of the CDR3 is 14 residues. Germline CDR1 is SEHNR and CDR2 is FQNEAQ (reference sequence). V lost 5 bases and J 1 base, leaving 11 bases between the germline ends.

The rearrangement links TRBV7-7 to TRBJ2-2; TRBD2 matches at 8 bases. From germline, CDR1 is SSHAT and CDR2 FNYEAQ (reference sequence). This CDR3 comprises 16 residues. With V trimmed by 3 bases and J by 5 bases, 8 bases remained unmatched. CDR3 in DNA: TGTGCCAGCAGCTTTAGTACTAGCGGAGATACCGGGGAGCTGTTTTTT. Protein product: CASSFSTSGDTGELFF.

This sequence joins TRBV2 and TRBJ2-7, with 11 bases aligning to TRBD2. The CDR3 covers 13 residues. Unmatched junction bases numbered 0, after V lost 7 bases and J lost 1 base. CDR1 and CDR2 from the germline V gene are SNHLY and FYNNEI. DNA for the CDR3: TGTGCCAGCACTAGCGGGGGGTCCTACGAGCAGTACTTC. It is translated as CASTSGGSYEQYF.

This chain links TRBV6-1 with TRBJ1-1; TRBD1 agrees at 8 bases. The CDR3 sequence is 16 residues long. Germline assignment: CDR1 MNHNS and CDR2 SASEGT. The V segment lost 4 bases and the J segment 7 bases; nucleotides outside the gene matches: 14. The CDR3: CASSVPRQGLSGEAFF. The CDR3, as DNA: TGTGCCAGCAGTGTACCCCGACAGGGGCTTTCCGGTGAAGCTTTCTTT.

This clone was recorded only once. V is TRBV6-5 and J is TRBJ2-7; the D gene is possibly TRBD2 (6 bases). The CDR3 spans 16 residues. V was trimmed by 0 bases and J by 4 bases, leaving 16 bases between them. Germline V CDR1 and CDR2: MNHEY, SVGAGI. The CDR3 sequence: CASSYSKSYGRYEQYF. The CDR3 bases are TGTGCCAGCAGTTACTCGAAAAGTTACGGGAGATACGAGCAGTACTTC.

Written as DNA, the CDR3 is TGTGCCAGCAGCTTAGAAAGGGGGGGAGGGGATTACGAGCAGTACTTC. Its protein product is CASSLERGGGDYEQYF. The rearrangement uses TRBV11-3 and TRBJ2-7, with a tentative D call TRBD2 (7 bases). Germline V CDR1 and CDR2: SGHNT, YENEEA. This CDR3 comprises 16 residues. With 0 bases removed from V and 4 bases from J, the gap between germline ends came to 16 bases. The full variable domain, with the rest looked up from reference TRBV11-3 and TRBJ2-7, is EAGVVQSPRYKIIEKKQPVAFWCNPISGHNTLYWYLQNLGQGPELLIRYENEEAVDDSQLPKDRFSAERLKGVDSTLKIQPAELGDSAVYLCASSLERGGGDYEQYFGPGTRLTVT.

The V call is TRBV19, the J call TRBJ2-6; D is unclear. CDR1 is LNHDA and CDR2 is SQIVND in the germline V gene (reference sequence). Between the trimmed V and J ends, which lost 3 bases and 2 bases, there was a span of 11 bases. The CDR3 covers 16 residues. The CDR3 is CASSMRKSAGANVLTF. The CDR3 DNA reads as TGTGCCAGTAGTATGCGGAAGTCGGCTGGGGCCAACGTCCTGACTTTC. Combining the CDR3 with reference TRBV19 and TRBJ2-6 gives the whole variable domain DGGITQSPKYLFRKEGQNVTLSCEQNLNHDAMYWYRQDPGQGLRLIYYSQIVNDFQKGDIAEGYSVSREKKESFPLTVTSAQKNPTAFYLCASSMRKSAGANVLTFGAGSRLTVL.

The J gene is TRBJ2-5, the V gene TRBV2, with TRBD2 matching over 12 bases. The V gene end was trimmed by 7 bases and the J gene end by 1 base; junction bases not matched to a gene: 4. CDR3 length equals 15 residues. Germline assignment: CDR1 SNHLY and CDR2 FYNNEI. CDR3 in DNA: TGTGCCAGCAAACGACTAGCGGGGGCCCAAGAGACCCAGTACTTC. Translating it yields CASKRLAGAQETQYF.

The CDR3 is CASTTKQYTGELFF. For the CDR3, the DNA is TGTGCCAGCACCACTAAACAATACACCGGGGAGCTGTTTTTT. The chain combines TRBV5-6 with TRBJ2-2; D gene unclear. Trimming cost V 6 bases and J 3 bases, with 12 bases left between them. From germline, CDR1 is SGHDT and CDR2 YYEEEE. The CDR3 is 14 residues long.

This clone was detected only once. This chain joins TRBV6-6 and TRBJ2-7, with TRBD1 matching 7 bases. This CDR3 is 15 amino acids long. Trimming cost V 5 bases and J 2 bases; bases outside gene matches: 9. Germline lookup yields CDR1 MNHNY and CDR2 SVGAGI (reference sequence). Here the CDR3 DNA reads TGTGCCAGCAGTCCTAGACAGGGCCAGACCTACGAGCAGTACTTC. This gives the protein CASSPRQGQTYEQYF.

CDR3 loop: CASSLGQGVFTDTQYF. CDR3 nucleotides: TGTGCCAGCAGCTTGGGCCAGGGGGTATTCACAGATACGCAGTATTTT. The J gene is TRBJ2-3, the V gene TRBV5-6; 7 bases line up with TRBD1. The CDR3 sequence is 16 residues long. CDR1 and CDR2 from the germline V gene are SGHDT and YYEEEE. Losses at the gene ends were 0 bases for V and 2 bases for J; bases not matched to a gene: 6.

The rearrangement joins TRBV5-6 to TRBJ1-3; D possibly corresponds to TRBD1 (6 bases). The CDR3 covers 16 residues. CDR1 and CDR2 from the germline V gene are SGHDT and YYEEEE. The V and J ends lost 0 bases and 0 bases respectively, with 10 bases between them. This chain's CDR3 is CASSLDGQFSGNTIYF. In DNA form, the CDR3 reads TGTGCCAGCAGCTTGGACGGACAGTTCTCTGGAAACACCATATATTTT.

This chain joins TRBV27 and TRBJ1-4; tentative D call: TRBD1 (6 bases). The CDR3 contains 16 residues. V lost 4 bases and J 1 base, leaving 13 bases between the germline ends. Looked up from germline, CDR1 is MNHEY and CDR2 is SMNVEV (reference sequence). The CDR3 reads CASSSQPRGTNEKLFF. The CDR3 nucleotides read TGTGCCAGCAGTTCGCAACCCAGGGGAACTAATGAAAAACTGTTTTTT.

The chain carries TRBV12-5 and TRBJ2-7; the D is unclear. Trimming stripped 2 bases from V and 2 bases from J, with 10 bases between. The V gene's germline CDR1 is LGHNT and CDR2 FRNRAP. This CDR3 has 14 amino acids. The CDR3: CASGLSAATYEQYF. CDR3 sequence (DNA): TGTGCTAGTGGTTTGTCGGCGGCCACCTACGAGCAGTACTTC.

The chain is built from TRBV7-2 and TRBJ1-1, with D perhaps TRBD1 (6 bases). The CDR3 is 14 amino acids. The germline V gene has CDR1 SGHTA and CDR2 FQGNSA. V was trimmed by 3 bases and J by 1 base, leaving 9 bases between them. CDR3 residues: CASSFRGANTEAFF. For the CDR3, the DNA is TGTGCCAGCAGCTTTCGGGGGGCGAACACTGAAGCTTTCTTT.

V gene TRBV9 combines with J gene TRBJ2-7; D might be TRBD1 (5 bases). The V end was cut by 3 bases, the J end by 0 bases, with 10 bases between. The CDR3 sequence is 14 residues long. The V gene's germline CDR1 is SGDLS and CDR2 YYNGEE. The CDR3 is CASSEAGSSYEQYF. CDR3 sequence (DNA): TGTGCCAGCAGCGAAGCAGGGTCCTCCTACGAGCAGTACTTC. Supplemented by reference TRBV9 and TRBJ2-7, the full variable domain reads DSGVTQTPKHLITATGQRVTLRCSPRSGDLSVYWYQQSLDQGLQFLIQYYNGEERAKGNILERFSAQQFPDLHSELNLSSLELGDSALYFCASSEAGSSYEQYFGPGTRLTVT.

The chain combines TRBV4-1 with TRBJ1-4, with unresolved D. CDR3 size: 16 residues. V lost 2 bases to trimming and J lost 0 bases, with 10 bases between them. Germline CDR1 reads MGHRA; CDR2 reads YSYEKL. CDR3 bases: TGCGCCAGCAGCCAATTACCAACTTCAACTAATGAAAAACTGTTTTTT. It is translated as CASSQLPTSTNEKLFF.

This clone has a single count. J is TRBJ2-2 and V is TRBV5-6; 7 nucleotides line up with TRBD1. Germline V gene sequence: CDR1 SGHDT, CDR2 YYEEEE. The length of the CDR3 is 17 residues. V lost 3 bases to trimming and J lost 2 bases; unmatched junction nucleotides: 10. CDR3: CASSSLGDSHNTGELFF. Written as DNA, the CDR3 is TGTGCCAGCAGCTCCCTCGGGGACAGCCATAACACCGGGGAGCTGTTTTTT.

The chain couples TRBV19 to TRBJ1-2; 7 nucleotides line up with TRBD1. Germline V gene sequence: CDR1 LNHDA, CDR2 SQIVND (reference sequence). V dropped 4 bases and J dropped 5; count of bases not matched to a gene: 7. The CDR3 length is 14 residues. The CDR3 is CASSTTGWEYGYTF. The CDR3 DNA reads TGTGCCAGTAGTACGACAGGGTGGGAGTATGGCTACACCTTC.

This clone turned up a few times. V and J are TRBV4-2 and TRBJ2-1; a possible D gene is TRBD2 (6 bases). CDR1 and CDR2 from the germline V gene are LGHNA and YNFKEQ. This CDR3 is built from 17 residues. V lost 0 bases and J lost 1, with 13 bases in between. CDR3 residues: CASSQDGPSGSYNEQFF. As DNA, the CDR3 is TGTGCCAGCAGCCAAGATGGTCCCAGCGGGTCCTACAATGAGCAGTTCTTC.

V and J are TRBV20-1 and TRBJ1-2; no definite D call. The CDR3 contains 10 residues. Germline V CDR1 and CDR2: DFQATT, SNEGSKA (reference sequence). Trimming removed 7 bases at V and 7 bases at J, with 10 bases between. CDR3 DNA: TGCAGTGTAAAGACTGGTGGCTACACCTTC. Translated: CSVKTGGYTF.